The 29 T cell receptor beta chains reported below all come from one sample, sequenced in a study of blood T cell repertoires in COVID-19. Produced via immunoSEQ multiplex PCR; TCRdb's table is partial and in-frame only. This sample has about 200,000 clones, with approximately 82% found just once. The sequenced material came from peripheral blood. Receptors were obtained from a middle-aged man with active or convalescent COVID-19.

The chain joins TRBV4-3 to TRBJ2-7; TRBD1 aligns across 8 bases. From germline, CDR1 is LGHNA and CDR2 YSLEER. This CDR3 is 19 amino acids long. After removal of 0 bases from V and 0 bases from J, the junction contained 13 bases not matched to a gene. CDR3 in DNA: TGCGCCAGCAGCCAAGATGTAGGACAGGGCCCTAAGGGCTCCTACGAGCAGTACGTC. Translation gives CASSQDVGQGPKGSYEQYV.

In this sample, this clone turned up a few times. The V and J genes are TRBV7-2 and TRBJ2-1; the D gene is possibly TRBD1 (5 bases). V was clipped by 0 bases and J by 8 bases, with 11 bases between them. This CDR3 spans 14 amino acids. Germline CDR1 is SGHTA and CDR2 is FQGNSA. The CDR3 sequence is CASSLARDSDEQFF. DNA for the CDR3: TGTGCCAGCAGCTTAGCGCGAGACAGCGATGAGCAGTTCTTC.

The chain employs TRBV11-2 and TRBJ2-1; D is unclear. V dropped 5 bases and J dropped 5 bases, with 25 bases sitting between them. The CDR3 contains 18 residues. CDR1 and CDR2 (germline): SGHAT, FQNNGV. The CDR3 sequence: CASSPPQQTLSPNNEQFF. The DNA of the CDR3 is TGTGCCAGCAGCCCCCCCCAGCAGACTCTGTCACCTAACAATGAGCAGTTCTTC.

This sequence joins TRBV6-1 and TRBJ1-2; possible D gene TRBD1, 6 bases. V shed 2 bases and J shed 6 bases, with 16 bases lying between them. The CDR3 spans 15 residues. Germline CDR1 MNHNS, CDR2 SASEGT. CDR3 sequence reads: CASSELGGRWDGYTF. CDR3 nucleotides: TGTGCCAGCAGTGAACTCGGGGGGCGCTGGGATGGCTACACCTTC.

The rearrangement uses TRBV5-1 and TRBJ2-3; 12 nucleotides agree with TRBD1. Germline values: CDR1 SGHRS, CDR2 YFSETQ. The CDR3 covers 15 residues. V was pared by 4 bases and J by 5 bases, with 5 bases of the junction left unmatched. CDR3 nucleotide sequence: TGCGCCAGCAGCCTCAGGGACAGGGGGCTAGATACGCAGTATTTT. Translating gives CASSLRDRGLDTQYF.

The J gene is TRBJ1-4, the V gene TRBV7-3; 9 bases are a match to TRBD1. The CDR3 extends over 18 amino acids. Germline V gene sequence: CDR1 SGHTA, CDR2 FQGTGA. With V trimmed by 4 bases and J by 7 bases, 16 bases remained unmatched. Here the CDR3 reads CASSSKSDRGMVAEKLFF. The CDR3 DNA reads as TGTGCCAGCAGCTCAAAAAGTGACAGGGGGATGGTTGCTGAAAAACTGTTTTTT.

The J gene is TRBJ2-7, the V gene TRBV4-3, with TRBD2 identical over 8 bases. Germline CDR1 and CDR2: LGHNA and YSLEER. Unmatched junction bases numbered 5, after V lost 0 bases and J lost 4 bases. The length of the CDR3 is 15 residues. CDR3 DNA: TGCGCCAGCAGCCAAGAGCCAAGCGGGAGTTACGAGCAGTACTTC. This sequence encodes CASSQEPSGSYEQYF.

CDR3 DNA sequence: TGCGCCAGCAGCCAATTGACAGTTACTAACTATGGCTACACCTTC. This translates into CASSQLTVTNYGYTF. The chain is built from TRBV4-1 and TRBJ1-2; D is possibly TRBD1 (5 bases). From germline, CDR1 is MGHRA and CDR2 YSYEKL. The V end lost 2 bases, the J end lost 0 bases, and 10 bases lay between the germline ends. This CDR3 contains 15 residues.

In this sample, this clone turned up a few times. The V gene is TRBV10-2, the J gene TRBJ1-5, with D possibly TRBD1 on 6 matching bases. Germline loops: CDR1 WSHSY, CDR2 SAAADI. V was shortened by 10 bases and J by 7 bases, with 17 bases between the two germline ends. The length of the CDR3 is 13 residues. The CDR3 sequence: CATLRGAGQPQHF. In DNA form, the CDR3 reads TGCGCCACCCTCCGGGGGGCTGGGCAGCCCCAGCATTTT.

This chain uses TRBV23-1 with TRBJ1-5, with TRBD1 as a possible D gene (5 bases). TRBV23-1 is marked as an open reading frame, function uncertain. The CDR3 sequence is 16 residues long. V was cut by 3 bases and J by 8 bases, with 20 bases left in between. This chain's CDR3 is CASSQSGTKIREPQHF. CDR3 nucleotides: TGCGCCAGCAGTCAGTCCGGGACTAAAATTCGGGAGCCCCAGCATTTT.

The gene calls are TRBV29-1 and TRBJ2-1; D is ambiguous. The V end lost 4 bases, the J end lost 2 bases, and 9 bases lay between the germline ends. This CDR3 contains 13 residues. In germline, CDR1 is SQVTM, CDR2 ANQGSEA. The CDR3 spells CSVVLPTYNEQFF. The CDR3 DNA sequence: TGCAGCGTTGTTTTGCCTACCTACAATGAGCAGTTCTTC.

The genes are TRBV2 and TRBJ1-2, with 7 bases that match TRBD1. The V gene end was trimmed by 6 bases and the J gene end by 0 bases; junction bases not matched to a gene: 10. Per germline, CDR1 SNHLY and CDR2 FYNNEI. The CDR3 runs to 16 residues. CDR3 sequence: CASSPEQTGTNYGYTF. For the CDR3, the DNA is TGTGCCAGCAGCCCTGAACAGACAGGGACTAACTATGGCTACACCTTC.

The chain is built from TRBV5-1 and TRBJ2-1; the match to TRBD2 covers 11 bases. CDR1 and CDR2 (germline): SGHRS, YFSETQ. The V segment lost 4 bases and the J segment 0 bases; nucleotides outside the gene matches: 3. The CDR3 is 16 amino acids. The CDR3 nucleotides are TGCGCCAGCAGCGGCACTAGCGGGAGCTCCTACAATGAGCAGTTCTTC. This translates into CASSGTSGSSYNEQFF.

This chain joins TRBV20-1 and TRBJ1-5; TRBD1 is a possible D gene (5 bases). There are 14 residues in the CDR3. Germline V gene lookup returns CDR1 DFQATT and CDR2 SNEGSKA (reference sequence). The V gene lost 3 bases and the J gene lost 5 bases, with 14 bases spanning the gap. The CDR3 protein is CSASPPLGDQPQHF. CDR3 DNA: TGCAGTGCTAGTCCCCCTCTAGGGGATCAGCCCCAGCATTTT.

The chain links TRBV5-1 to TRBJ2-1; 8 bases fit TRBD2. The ends lost 2 bases at V and 6 bases at J; junction bases unmatched: 16. Germline CDR1 and CDR2: SGHRS and YFSETQ. This CDR3 is 18 amino acids long. This CDR3 is CASSLSIAGHPTINEQFF. CDR3 bases: TGCGCCAGCAGCTTATCAATAGCGGGGCATCCTACGATCAATGAGCAGTTCTTC.

CDR3 in amino acids: CASSAALQGNTEAFF. Here the CDR3 DNA reads TGTGCCAGCAGCGCCGCTTTACAGGGGAACACTGAAGCTTTCTTT. The V gene is TRBV9, the J gene TRBJ1-1; perhaps TRBD1 as D (6 bases). V dropped 3 bases and J dropped 1 base, with 13 bases sitting between them. The CDR3 has 15 amino acids. Germline loops: CDR1 SGDLS, CDR2 YYNGEE. The entire variable domain, with the rest obtained from reference TRBV9 and TRBJ1-1, is as follows: DSGVTQTPKHLITATGQRVTLRCSPRSGDLSVYWYQQSLDQGLQFLIQYYNGEERAKGNILERFSAQQFPDLHSELNLSSLELGDSALYFCASSAALQGNTEAFFGQGTRLTVV.

In this sample, this clone turned up a few times. CDR3 sequence: CSASRFGTGGHSFYGYTF. CDR3 in DNA: TGCAGTGCTAGTCGATTTGGGACAGGGGGTCACTCGTTCTATGGCTACACCTTC. V gene TRBV20-1 combines with J gene TRBJ1-2; 11 bases map to TRBD1. Losses at the gene ends were 3 bases for V and 4 bases for J; bases not matched to a gene: 16. Germline CDR1 DFQATT, CDR2 SNEGSKA (reference sequence). This CDR3 contains 18 residues.

This sequence joins TRBV3-1 (or the pseudogene TRBV3-2) and TRBJ1-3; D is uncertain. Germline lookup yields CDR1 LGHDT and CDR2 YNNKEL (reference sequence). Deletions cut 2 bases from V and 0 bases from J, with 14 bases between. The CDR3 sequence is 17 residues long. The CDR3 sequence: CASSQRNLPGSGNTIYF. The CDR3 nucleotides read TGTGCCAGCAGCCAAAGAAACCTGCCGGGCTCTGGAAACACCATATATTTT.

The chain links TRBV6-2 or TRBV6-3 to TRBJ2-2; 7 nucleotides match TRBD2. Germline V lookup: CDR1 MNHEY, CDR2 SVGEGT. There are 17 residues in the CDR3. Losses at the gene ends were 6 bases for V and 0 bases for J; bases not matched to a gene: 10. The CDR3 coding sequence is TGTGCCAGCAGGCCTCCGGGGGGAATAGCGAACACCGGGGAGCTGTTTTTT. It is translated as CASRPPGGIANTGELFF.

The chain is built from TRBV18 and TRBJ1-4; TRBD1 is a possible D gene (6 bases). Trimming pared 2 bases from V and 7 bases from J, leaving 8 bases between. The germline CDR1 and CDR2 sequences are KGHSH and LQKENI. This CDR3 is built from 13 residues. The CDR3 DNA sequence: TGTGCCAGCTCACCAGGGACACTTGAAAAACTGTTTTTT. Its translation: CASSPGTLEKLFF.

In this sample, this clone turned up once. The V call is TRBV4-3, the J call TRBJ2-2; tentatively, D is TRBD2 (6 bases). This CDR3 has 18 amino acids. Trimming took off 0 bases at V and 0 bases at J, with 14 bases between the two ends. Germline V CDR1 and CDR2: LGHNA, YSLEER. In nucleotides, the CDR3 is TGCGCCAGCAGCCAAGATCCCGGGGGTTACCCGAACACCGGGGAGCTGTTTTTT. This translates into CASSQDPGGYPNTGELFF.

This clone occurred once. The rearrangement uses TRBV6-5 and TRBJ2-7; 11 nucleotides align to TRBD2. The germline gives CDR1 MNHEY, CDR2 SVGAGI. The trim removed 3 bases at V and 7 bases at J, leaving 8 bases unmatched. CDR3 length equals 15 residues. CDR3 loop: CASSYKSSGRGEQYF. In DNA form, the CDR3 reads TGTGCCAGCAGTTATAAGAGTAGCGGGAGGGGTGAGCAGTACTTC.

The chain has TRBV11-3 and TRBJ1-4, with a tentative D call TRBD1 (6 bases). This CDR3 region has 15 residues. V was trimmed by 3 bases and J by 5 bases, leaving 13 bases between them. Germline V gene sequence: CDR1 SGHNT, CDR2 YENEEA. Here the CDR3 reads CASSFPPGVNEKLFF. The CDR3 bases are TGTGCCAGCAGCTTCCCCCCAGGGGTCAATGAAAAACTGTTTTTT.

The J gene is TRBJ2-5, the V gene TRBV3-1 (or the pseudogene TRBV3-2); 12 nucleotides align to TRBD2. V was clipped by 2 bases and J by 5 bases; unmatched bases: 0. Germline CDR1 reads LGHDT; CDR2 reads YNNKEL (reference sequence). The CDR3 is 14 residues long. CDR3 residues: CASSQLAGGETQYF. The DNA of the CDR3 is TGTGCCAGCAGCCAACTAGCGGGGGGGGAGACCCAGTACTTC.

The chain has TRBV5-4 and TRBJ1-2; 7 bases are a match to TRBD1. CDR3 length equals 13 residues. V trimming: 4 bases; J trimming: 8 bases; junction bases outside the gene matches: 8. Germline CDR1 SGHNT, CDR2 YYREEE (reference sequence). This CDR3 reads CASSARDRGGYTF. The CDR3 bases are TGTGCCAGCAGCGCCCGGGACAGAGGAGGCTACACCTTC.

The table lists this clone with a few counts. Different DNA sequences within this sample yield the same CDR3. The chain couples TRBV5-4 to TRBJ1-1; 8 bases agree with TRBD1. The V gene's germline CDR1 is SGHNT and CDR2 YYREEE (reference sequence). CDR3 length equals 13 residues. Losses at the gene ends were 4 bases for V and 3 bases for J; bases not matched to a gene: 2. The CDR3 here is CASSPDRDTEAFF. The CDR3 DNA is TGTGCCAGCAGCCCGGACAGGGACACTGAAGCTTTCTTT.

V and J are TRBV5-8 and TRBJ2-4; a possible D gene is TRBD1 (6 bases). V lost 10 bases to trimming and J lost 2 bases, with 16 bases between them. CDR1 and CDR2 from the germline V gene are SGHTS and YDEGEE. CDR3 length: 14 amino acids. The CDR3 is CASSLGGTKNIQYF. The CDR3 DNA reads TGTGCCTCGTCTCTAGGGGGAACCAAAAACATTCAGTACTTC.

The rearrangement joins TRBV10-3 to TRBJ1-2, with TRBD1 as a possible D gene (6 bases). CDR3 size: 14 residues. Germline lookup yields CDR1 ENHRY and CDR2 SYGVKD. The V end was cut by 10 bases, the J end by 7 bases, with 22 bases between. Written as DNA, the CDR3 is TGTGCCACCCGGGGAACAGGGTGGACGGGTGGCTACACCTTC. Residues: CATRGTGWTGGYTF.

V gene TRBV7-2 combines with J gene TRBJ2-5; D is perhaps TRBD2 (6 bases). Per the germline V gene, CDR1 is SGHTA and CDR2 is FQGNSA. The V end lost 0 bases, the J end lost 7 bases, and 15 bases lay between the germline ends. This CDR3 has 15 amino acids. This CDR3 reads CASSLAGSSKGTQYF. The CDR3 DNA reads as TGTGCCAGCAGCTTAGCCGGGAGTTCGAAGGGGACCCAGTACTTC.